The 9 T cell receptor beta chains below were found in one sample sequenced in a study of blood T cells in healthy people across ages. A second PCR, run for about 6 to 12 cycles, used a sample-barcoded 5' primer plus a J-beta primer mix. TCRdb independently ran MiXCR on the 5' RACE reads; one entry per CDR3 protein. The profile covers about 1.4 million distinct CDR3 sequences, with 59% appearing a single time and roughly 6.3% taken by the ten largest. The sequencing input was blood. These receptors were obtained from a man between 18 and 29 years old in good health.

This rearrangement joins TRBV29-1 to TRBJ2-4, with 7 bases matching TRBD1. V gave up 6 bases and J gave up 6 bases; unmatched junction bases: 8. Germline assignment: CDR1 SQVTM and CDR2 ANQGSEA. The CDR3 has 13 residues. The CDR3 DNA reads TGCAGCGTCGTTAGAGGGGACAGAAACATTCAGTACTTC. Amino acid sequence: CSVVRGDRNIQYF.

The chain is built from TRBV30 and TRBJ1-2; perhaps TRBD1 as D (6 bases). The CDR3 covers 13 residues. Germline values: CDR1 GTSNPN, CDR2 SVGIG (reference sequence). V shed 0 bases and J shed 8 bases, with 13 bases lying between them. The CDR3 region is CAWSVQGGGGYTF. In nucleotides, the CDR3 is TGTGCCTGGAGTGTACAGGGAGGAGGCGGCTACACCTTC.

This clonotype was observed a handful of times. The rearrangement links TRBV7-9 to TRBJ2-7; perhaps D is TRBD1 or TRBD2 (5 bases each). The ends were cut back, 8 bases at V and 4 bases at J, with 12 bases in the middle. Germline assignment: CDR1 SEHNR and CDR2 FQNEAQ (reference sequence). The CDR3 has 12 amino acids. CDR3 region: CASAQGVYEQYF. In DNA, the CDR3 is TGTGCCAGCGCCCAGGGAGTTTACGAGCAGTACTTC.

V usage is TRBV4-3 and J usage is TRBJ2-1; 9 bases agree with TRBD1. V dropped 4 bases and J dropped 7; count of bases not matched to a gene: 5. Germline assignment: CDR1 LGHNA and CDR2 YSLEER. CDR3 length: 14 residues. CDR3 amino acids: CASSRGTGLNEQFF. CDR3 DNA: TGCGCCAGCAGCCGTGGGACAGGGCTGAATGAGCAGTTCTTC.

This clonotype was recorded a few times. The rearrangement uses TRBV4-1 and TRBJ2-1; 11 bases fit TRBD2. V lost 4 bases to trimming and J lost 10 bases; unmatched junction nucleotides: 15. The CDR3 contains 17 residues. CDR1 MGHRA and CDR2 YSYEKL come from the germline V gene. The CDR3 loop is CASSLSPLAGGDSEQFF. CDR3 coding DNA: TGCGCCAGCAGCCTAAGTCCGCTAGCGGGGGGCGATAGCGAGCAGTTCTTC.

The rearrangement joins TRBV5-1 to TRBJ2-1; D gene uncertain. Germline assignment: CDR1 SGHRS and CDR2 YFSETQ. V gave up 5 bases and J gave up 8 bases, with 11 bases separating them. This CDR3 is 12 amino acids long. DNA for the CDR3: TGCGCCAGCAGGAATATTGGCGATGAGCAGTTCTTC. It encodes CASRNIGDEQFF.

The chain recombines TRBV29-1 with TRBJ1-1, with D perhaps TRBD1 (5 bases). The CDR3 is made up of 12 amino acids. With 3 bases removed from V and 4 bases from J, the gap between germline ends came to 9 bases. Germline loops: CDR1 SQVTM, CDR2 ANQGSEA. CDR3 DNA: TGCAGCGTTGACAGGGAGAGCACTGAAGCTTTCTTT. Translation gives CSVDRESTEAFF.

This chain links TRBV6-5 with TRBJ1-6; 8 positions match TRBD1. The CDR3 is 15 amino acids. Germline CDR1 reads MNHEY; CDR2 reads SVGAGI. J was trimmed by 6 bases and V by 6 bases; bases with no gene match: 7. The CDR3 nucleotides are TGTGCCAGCAGCCACCCCAGGGGGCCTAATTCACCCCTCCACTTT. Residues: CASSHPRGPNSPLHF.

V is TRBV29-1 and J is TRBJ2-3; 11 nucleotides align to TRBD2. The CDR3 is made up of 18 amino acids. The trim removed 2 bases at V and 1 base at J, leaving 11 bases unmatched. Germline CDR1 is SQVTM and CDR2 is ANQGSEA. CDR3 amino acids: CSVESTSGRFGGTDTQYF. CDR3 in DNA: TGCAGCGTTGAATCTACTAGCGGGAGATTCGGTGGCACAGATACGCAGTATTTT.